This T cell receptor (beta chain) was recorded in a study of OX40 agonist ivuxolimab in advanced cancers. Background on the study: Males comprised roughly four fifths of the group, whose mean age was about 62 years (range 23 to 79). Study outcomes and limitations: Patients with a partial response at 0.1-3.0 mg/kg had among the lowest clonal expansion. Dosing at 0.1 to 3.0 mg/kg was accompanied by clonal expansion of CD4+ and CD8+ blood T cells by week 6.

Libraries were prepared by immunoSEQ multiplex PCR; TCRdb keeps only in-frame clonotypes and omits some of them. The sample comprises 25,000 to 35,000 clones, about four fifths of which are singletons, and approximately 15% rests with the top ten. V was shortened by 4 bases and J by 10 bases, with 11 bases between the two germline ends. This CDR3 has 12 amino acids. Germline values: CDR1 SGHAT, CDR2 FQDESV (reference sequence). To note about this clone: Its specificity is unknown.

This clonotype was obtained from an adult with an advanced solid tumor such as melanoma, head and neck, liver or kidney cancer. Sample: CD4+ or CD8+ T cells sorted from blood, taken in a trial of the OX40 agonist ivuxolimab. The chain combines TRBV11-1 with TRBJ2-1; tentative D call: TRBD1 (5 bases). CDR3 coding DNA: TGTGCCAGCAGCTCCCAGGGTCGGGAGCAGTTCTTC. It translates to CASSSQGREQFF.